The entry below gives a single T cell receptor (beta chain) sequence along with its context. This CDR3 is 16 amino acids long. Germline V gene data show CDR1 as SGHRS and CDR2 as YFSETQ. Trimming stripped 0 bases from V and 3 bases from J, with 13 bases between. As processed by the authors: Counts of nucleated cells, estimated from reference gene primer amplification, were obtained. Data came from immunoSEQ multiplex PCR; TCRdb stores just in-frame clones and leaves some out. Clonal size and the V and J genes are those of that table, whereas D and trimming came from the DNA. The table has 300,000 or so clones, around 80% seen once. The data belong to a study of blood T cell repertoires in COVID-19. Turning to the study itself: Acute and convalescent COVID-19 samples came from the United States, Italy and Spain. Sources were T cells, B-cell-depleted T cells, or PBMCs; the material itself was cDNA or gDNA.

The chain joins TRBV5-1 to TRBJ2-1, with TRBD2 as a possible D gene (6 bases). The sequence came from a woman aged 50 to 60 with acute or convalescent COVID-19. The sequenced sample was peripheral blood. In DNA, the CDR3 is TGCGCCAGCAGCTTGGAAACTAGCAGAGACTACAATGAGCAGTTCTTC. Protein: CASSLETSRDYNEQFF.